The present TCR beta chain was sequenced within a study of technical replicates of blood from a few donors. Profiled with immunoSEQ multiplex PCR; TCRdb holds only in-frame clones, not every one. The sample records some 76,000 clones, approximately 94% being singletons. The CDR3 loop spans 13 amino acids. From germline, CDR1 is SQVTM and CDR2 ANQGSEA. V shed 4 bases and J 5 bases; nucleotides not matched to a gene: 4. The gene calls are TRBV29-1 and TRBJ2-1; 8 nucleotides line up with TRBD2. Source material: T cells isolated from PBMCs. The sequence was collected from a human donor in good health. CDR3 DNA sequence: TGCAGCGTTGCGGGACTAGGTAACAATGAGCAGTTCTTC. Amino acids: CSVAGLGNNEQFF.